The TCR beta chain under discussion was sequenced for a study of blood T cell repertoires in COVID-19. Study information: The study drew acute and convalescent COVID-19 samples from the United States, Italy and Spain. PBMCs, B-cell-depleted T cells, or T cells provided the cDNA or gDNA that made up the material.

Methods used by the authors: Scientists estimated how many nucleated cells there were by amplifying reference gene primers. Assay: immunoSEQ multiplex PCR; the TCRdb copy retains only in-frame clones and omits some. V and J calls and clone size are given by that table; D and trimming were obtained from the DNA. This sample has roughly 290,000 clones, with approximately 92% found just once. The V end was cut by 0 bases, the J end by 8 bases, with 2 bases between. The CDR3 totals 11 residues. Germline V gene lookup returns CDR1 LGHNT and CDR2 FRNRAP. Seattle's enrolled individuals joined amid active infection and were then monitored longitudinally.

This sequence originates from a woman aged 25 to 39 with COVID-19, enrolled during active disease. The chain couples TRBV12-5 to TRBJ2-1; D unresolved. Specimen: peripheral blood. CDR3 protein: CASGLVDEQFF. The CDR3 nucleotides are TGTGCTAGTGGTTTGGTCGATGAGCAGTTCTTC.